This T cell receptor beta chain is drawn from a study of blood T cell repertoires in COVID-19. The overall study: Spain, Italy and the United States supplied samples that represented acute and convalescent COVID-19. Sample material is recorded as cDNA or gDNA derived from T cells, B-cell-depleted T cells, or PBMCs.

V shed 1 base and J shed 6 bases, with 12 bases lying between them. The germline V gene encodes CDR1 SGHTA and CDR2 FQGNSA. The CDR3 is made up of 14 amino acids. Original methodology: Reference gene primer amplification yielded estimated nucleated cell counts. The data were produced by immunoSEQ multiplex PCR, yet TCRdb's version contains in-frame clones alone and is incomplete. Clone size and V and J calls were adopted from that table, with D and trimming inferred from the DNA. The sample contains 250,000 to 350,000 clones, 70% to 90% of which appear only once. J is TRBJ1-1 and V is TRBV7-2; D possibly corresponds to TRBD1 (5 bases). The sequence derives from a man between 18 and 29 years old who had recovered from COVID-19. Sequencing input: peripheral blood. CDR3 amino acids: CASSLVGGVPEAFF. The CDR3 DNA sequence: TGTGCCAGCAGCTTAGTTGGAGGGGTACCTGAAGCTTTCTTT. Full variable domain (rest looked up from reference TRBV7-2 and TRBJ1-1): GAGVSQSPSNKVTEKGKDVELRCDPISGHTALYWYRQSLGQGLEFLIYFQGNSAPDKSGLPSDRFSAERTGGSVSTLTIQRTQQEDSAVYLCASSLVGGVPEAFFGQGTRLTVV.